This T cell receptor beta chain was captured by sequencing in a study of breast tumors, draining lymph nodes, adjacent tissues. Study-wide findings and caveats: Luminal-like breast cancer showed significantly greater tumor-nontumor repertoire similarity than basal-like breast cancer did.

Axillary draining lymph nodes of breast cancer patients supplied the node samples. TCRdb fed the multiplex PCR reads into MiXCR, producing one record per CDR3 protein. Of 150,000 to 200,000 distinct CDR3 sequences listed, about 33% are singletons. This clonotype appeared a few times. Its antigen is unknown. A much larger clone sits a single nucleotide away, making a read error possible. The CDR3 length is 15 residues. Germline CDR1 is MNHNY and CDR2 is SVGAGI (reference sequence). Between the trimmed V and J ends, which lost 5 bases and 4 bases, there was a span of 16 bases. The clonotype was recovered from a female donor with breast cancer. Some clones in this sample may be carry-over from other donors' samples. Material for sequencing was axillary lymph node tissue. The V call is TRBV6-6, the J call TRBJ2-3; perhaps TRBD1 as D (6 bases). As DNA, the CDR3 is TGTGCCAGCAGTCGGACAGCCATTATCTCAGATACGCAGTATTTT. Translating it yields CASSRTAIISDTQYF.